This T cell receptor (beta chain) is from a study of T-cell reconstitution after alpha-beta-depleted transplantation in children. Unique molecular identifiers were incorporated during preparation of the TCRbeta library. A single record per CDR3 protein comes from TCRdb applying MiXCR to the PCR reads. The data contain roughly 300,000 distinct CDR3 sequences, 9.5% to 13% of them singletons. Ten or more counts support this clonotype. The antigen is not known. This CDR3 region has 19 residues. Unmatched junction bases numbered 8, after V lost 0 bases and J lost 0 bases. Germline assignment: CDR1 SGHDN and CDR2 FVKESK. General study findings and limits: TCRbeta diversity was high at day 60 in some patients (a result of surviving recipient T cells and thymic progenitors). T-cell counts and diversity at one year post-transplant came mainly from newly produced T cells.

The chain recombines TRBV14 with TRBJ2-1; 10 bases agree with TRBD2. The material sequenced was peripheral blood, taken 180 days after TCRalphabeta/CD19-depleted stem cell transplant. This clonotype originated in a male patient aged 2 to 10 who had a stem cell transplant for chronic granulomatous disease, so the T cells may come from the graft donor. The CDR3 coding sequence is TGTGCCAGCAGCCAAGATATTGGGAAGCGGGAGGGCTCCTACAATGAGCAGTTCTTC. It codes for CASSQDIGKREGSYNEQFF.